The rows below give T cell receptor beta chains drawn from one sample of a study of blood T cell repertoires in COVID-19. Clones were sequenced by immunoSEQ multiplex PCR, and TCRdb holds only the in-frame ones, with some missing. This table holds about 130,000 clones, over 75% found once. The sequencing sample was made of peripheral blood. The receptors stem from a man aged 55 to 69 with acute or convalescent COVID-19. The CDR3 runs from the conserved cysteine through the conserved F or W. A D gene is named only where the DNA matches it firmly. A clone size is listed for some rows: how often the clone was seen (once, few, many), or a class if it is expanded.

J gene: TRBJ2-7
clone size: .
D gene: TRBD2
V gene: TRBV28
CDR3 protein: CASRTGTSGSYEQYF
CDR3 DNA: TGTGCCAGCAGGACCGGGACTAGCGGCTCCTACGAGCAGTACTTC

J gene: TRBJ1-2
clone size: .
D gene: TRBD1
V gene: TRBV5-1
CDR3 protein: CASSPGQPATYGYTF
CDR3 DNA: TGCGCCAGCAGCCCGGGACAGCCTGCGACCTATGGCTACACCTTC

J gene: TRBJ1-2
clone size: few
D gene: TRBD1
V gene: TRBV3-1/TRBV3-2
CDR3 protein: CASSQGGDRVWYGYTF
CDR3 DNA: TGTGCCAGCAGCCAAGGGGGTGACAGGGTTTGGTATGGCTACACCTTC

J gene: TRBJ1-5
clone size: .
D gene: TRBD1
V gene: TRBV2
CDR3 protein: CASGPGQGLNQPQHF
CDR3 DNA: TGTGCCAGCGGACCGGGACAGGGCCTTAATCAGCCCCAGCATTTT

J gene: TRBJ2-5
clone size: .
D gene: .
V gene: TRBV5-1
CDR3 protein: CASRPTGDLGETQYF
CDR3 DNA: TGCGCCAGCAGACCGACAGGAGACCTTGGAGAGACCCAGTACTTC

J gene: TRBJ2-1
clone size: .
D gene: TRBD1
V gene: TRBV6-4
CDR3 protein: CASSEQAGGANYNEQFF
CDR3 DNA: TGTGCCAGCAGTGAACAAGCAGGGGGCGCAAACTACAATGAGCAGTTCTTC

J gene: TRBJ2-7
clone size: .
D gene: .
V gene: TRBV10-3
CDR3 protein: CAISERGRSSYEQYF
CDR3 DNA: TGTGCCATCAGTGAGCGAGGGCGCTCCTCCTACGAGCAGTACTTC

J gene: TRBJ1-1
clone size: .
D gene: TRBD1
V gene: TRBV18
CDR3 protein: CASSLYSTGASTEAFF
CDR3 DNA: TGTGCCAGCTCACTCTACTCGACAGGGGCGAGCACTGAAGCTTTCTTT

J gene: TRBJ1-2
clone size: many
D gene: .
V gene: TRBV11-2
CDR3 protein: CASSLGSYGYTF
CDR3 DNA: TGTGCCAGCAGCTTAGGTAGCTATGGCTACACCTTC

J gene: TRBJ1-5
clone size: .
D gene: .
V gene: TRBV11-2
CDR3 protein: CASSRGILQPQHF
CDR3 DNA: TGTGCCAGCAGCAGGGGGATTTTGCAGCCCCAGCATTTT

J gene: TRBJ1-2
clone size: .
D gene: .
V gene: TRBV18
CDR3 protein: CASSPLRGNYGYTF
CDR3 DNA: TGTGCCAGCTCACCCCTTCGGGGTAACTATGGCTACACCTTC

J gene: TRBJ2-1
clone size: .
D gene: TRBD1
V gene: TRBV25-1
CDR3 protein: CASSDLGQGVDEQFF
CDR3 DNA: TGTGCCAGCAGTGACCTAGGACAGGGGGTGGATGAGCAGTTCTTC

J gene: TRBJ2-5
clone size: once
D gene: .
V gene: TRBV11-2
CDR3 protein: CASSFLVEETQYF
CDR3 DNA: TGTGCCAGCAGCTTCTTAGTGGAAGAGACCCAGTACTTC

J gene: TRBJ2-2
clone size: .
D gene: TRBD1
V gene: TRBV28
CDR3 protein: CASTPGTGGRTGELFF
CDR3 DNA: TGTGCCAGCACACCCGGGACAGGGGGTCGAACCGGGGAGCTGTTTTTT

J gene: TRBJ2-1
clone size: .
D gene: TRBD2
V gene: TRBV6-5
CDR3 protein: CASPGAGGLHGEQFF
CDR3 DNA: TGTGCCTCGCCAGGGGCGGGAGGGCTTCATGGTGAGCAGTTCTTC

J gene: TRBJ1-1
clone size: .
D gene: .
V gene: TRBV28
CDR3 protein: CASTRQPNTEAFF
CDR3 DNA: TGTGCCAGCACGAGGCAGCCGAACACTGAAGCTTTCTTT

J gene: TRBJ2-7
clone size: .
D gene: TRBD2
V gene: TRBV27
CDR3 protein: CASSSAPSGLNEQYF
CDR3 DNA: TGTGCCAGCAGTTCCGCCCCTAGCGGGTTAAACGAGCAGTACTTC

J gene: TRBJ2-5
clone size: few
D gene: .
V gene: TRBV27
CDR3 protein: CASSLGSSQETQYF
CDR3 DNA: TGTGCCAGCAGCCTAGGAAGCTCACAAGAGACCCAGTACTTC

J gene: TRBJ2-2
clone size: .
D gene: .
V gene: TRBV11-2
CDR3 protein: CASSFASISTGELFF
CDR3 DNA: TGTGCCAGCAGCTTTGCTAGTATTTCCACCGGGGAGCTGTTTTTT

J gene: TRBJ2-7
clone size: .
D gene: TRBD2
V gene: TRBV3-1/TRBV3-2
CDR3 protein: CASSPLAGSSYEQYF
CDR3 DNA: TGTGCCAGCAGCCCCTTAGCGGGGAGCTCCTACGAGCAGTACTTC

J gene: TRBJ1-6
clone size: .
D gene: .
V gene: TRBV28
CDR3 protein: CASREGSSYNSPLHF
CDR3 DNA: TGTGCCAGCAGAGAGGGTAGCTCCTATAATTCACCCCTCCACTTT

J gene: TRBJ2-1
clone size: .
D gene: .
V gene: TRBV19
CDR3 protein: CASSIGRGSYNEQFF
CDR3 DNA: TGTGCCAGTAGTATTGGCAGGGGCTCCTACAATGAGCAGTTCTTC

J gene: TRBJ1-2
clone size: .
D gene: TRBD1
V gene: TRBV6-5
CDR3 protein: CASGRTGGQGYTF
CDR3 DNA: TGTGCCAGCGGGAGAACAGGGGGCCAGGGCTACACCTTC